The source of this TCR beta chain is a study of CXCR3 chemokines and chemotherapy response in bladder cancer (dated by TCRdb to the early 2020s). General notes on the study: The study tested whether activity of the CXCR3 chemokine system within human bladder cancer tumors predicted response to chemotherapy.

This clonotype has at least ten counts. What antigen it recognizes has not been identified. No clone much larger than this one lies a single base away; base qualities are absent. The receptor library was made with PCR. The run used an Illumina HiSeq 2500. The public reads were reprocessed in TCRdb via fastp at Q25 and MiXCR, keeping in-frame beta chains. Entries are consolidated by CDR3 protein sequence, retaining the most common genes and DNA. The table for this sample lists approximately 13,000 distinct CDR3 sequences; about an eighth of them were counted only once. Clones ranked in the top ten supply roughly a quarter of the sample. The CDR3, from cysteine to phenylalanine, totals 13 residues. The entry retains the CDR3 DNA only, 39 bases that are in frame from base 1. From a lookup of the germline V gene, CDR1 and CDR2 are SGHTA and FQGNSA. The germline ends are 14 bases apart after V is trimmed by 5 bases and J by 7 bases.

Sampling took place from a patient whose treatment included neoadjuvant chemotherapy. The sequence derives from a human donor with bladder cancer that did not respond to neoadjuvant chemotherapy. The sequence is built from TRBV7-2 and TRBJ1-2; the best D guess is TRBD1, with 6 bases matching. The DNA sequence is given as TGTGCCAGCAGCCCCCAACAGGGAAGTGGCTACACCTTC. This encodes CASSPQQGSGYTF. Extended through the reference TRBV7-2 and TRBJ1-2 proteins, this CDR3 yields the full variable domain: GAGVSQSPSNKVTEKGKDVELRCDPISGHTALYWYRQSLGQGLEFLIYFQGNSAPDKSGLPSDRFSAERTGGSVSTLTIQRTQQEDSAVYLCASSPQQGSGYTFGSGTRLTVV.